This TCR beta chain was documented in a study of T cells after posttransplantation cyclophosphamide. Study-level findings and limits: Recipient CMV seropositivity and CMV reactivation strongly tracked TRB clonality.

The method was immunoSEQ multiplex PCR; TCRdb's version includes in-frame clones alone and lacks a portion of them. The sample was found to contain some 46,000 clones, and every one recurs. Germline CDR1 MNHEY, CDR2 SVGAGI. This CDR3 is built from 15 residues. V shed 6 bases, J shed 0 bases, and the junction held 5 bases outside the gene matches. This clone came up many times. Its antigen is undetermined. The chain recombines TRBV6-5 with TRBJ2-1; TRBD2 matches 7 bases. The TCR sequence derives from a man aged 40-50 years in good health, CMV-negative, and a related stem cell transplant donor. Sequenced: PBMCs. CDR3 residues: CASRGGGSSYNEQFF. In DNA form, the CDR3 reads TGTGCCAGCAGAGGAGGCGGGAGCTCCTACAATGAGCAGTTCTTC.